This T cell receptor beta chain appears in the sequencing data of a study of Graves' ophthalmopathy and Graves' hyperthyroidism (dated by TCRdb to between 2017 and 2018). For the wider study: Peripheral blood samples were taken at the time of initial diagnosis, before any treatment was given. The study used TCR beta repertoire signatures to distinguish Graves' ophthalmopathy from Graves' hyperthyroidism and to predict progression to ophthalmopathy. In more than five hyperthyroidism patients, the T-cell repertoires found in thyroid tissue were compared with those found in blood. The approximately 90 discovery patients were divided at random into training and test sets in a 7:3 ratio. To explore V-J signatures distinguishing ophthalmopathy from hyperthyroidism, a discovery set of 100 patients (roughly 44 ophthalmopathy, some 57 stable hyperthyroidism) was enrolled. Following sampling, methimazole starting at 30 mg daily was administered to hyperthyroidism patients, and high-dose intravenous methylprednisolone was administered to ophthalmopathy patients. In total, over 130 blood samples were TCR-sequenced: roughly 45 ophthalmopathy, around 75 hyperthyroidism and roughly 17 hyperthyroidism-to-ophthalmopathy patients. An independent validation cohort comprised roughly 20 hyperthyroidism patients and 15 to 17 patients who later progressed from hyperthyroidism to ophthalmopathy. Findings and caveats that apply to the study as a whole: No statistical method was used to set the sample size in advance, and the investigators knew which group each participant was assigned to. In validation, the model predicted ophthalmopathy progression with about 70% sensitivity and roughly 72% specificity; 12 predicted patients were CT-confirmed with GO in a median of around 6 months. Ophthalmopathy was separated from stable hyperthyroidism by the 13-signature model with about 85% sensitivity and around 81% specificity in cross-validation and with 80%/75% in the test set. Most of the expanded thyroid clonotypes with a frequency above 0.001 were also detected in blood, and it was suggested that the thyroid immune response may be reflected by blood repertoires.

Remarks on this clonotype: Its recognized antigen is unknown. Base quality data are lacking; no much larger clone is found one base away.

For repertoire sequencing, TCR beta CDR3 regions were amplified from RNA transcripts. The first round was an RT-PCR using HTBI primers with the Qiagen OneStep RT-PCR kit, and this first round was followed by a second-round multiplex PCR, then size selection and purification. The libraries underwent paired-end sequencing with 100 bp reads on an Illumina HiSeq2000. On the authors' methods: SOAPnuke was used to process the reads, throwing out any read that had adapters, had uncalled bases, had a mean Phred below 15, or lacked an exact constant-primer or identifier match. COPE v1.2.5 was used to merge the high-quality paired reads. Unique nucleotide sequences were defined as clonotypes and aligned to IMGT TRB V, D and J references using MiTCR v1.1. The analysis was limited to V-J combinations with a frequency above 0.0001, which together covered just over 98% of the repertoires. For each V-J combination, a TCR clonal expansion and chaos score was defined as the ratio of F50 clonal expansion to chaos observed in the TCRdist matrix. Welch's t-statistics and random forest were used to reduce features to about a dozen V-J combinations, which were fed into a naive Bayes classifier. The similarity between thyroid and blood repertoires was quantified using the Morisita-Horn index. TCRdb reran the public reads through fastp at Q25 and MiXCR, keeping productive beta chains. Merged by CDR3 protein, the rows form single entries marked with the most common genes and DNA. The V and J calls reflect TCRdb's pipeline rather than the authors' work. The sample yields about 180,000 distinct CDR3 sequences; roughly 37% were counted once. Roughly 5.2% of the sample lies in the top ten.

Ophthalmopathy patients had moderately to severely active disease, Clinical Activity Score of at least 3, NOSPECS grade of at least 4, and disease duration under 3 months. Patients with other autoimmune diseases, uncontrolled infections, pregnancy or lactation were excluded from the study. Diagnosis was based on clinical symptoms, serum thyroxine, TRAb, thyroid ultrasound and orbital computed tomography. PBMCs were isolated from 7.5 to 10 ml of fresh peripheral blood by Ficoll-Paque density gradient centrifugation. Total RNA was extracted with Trizol reagent and quality-checked on an Agilent 2100 Bioanalyzer. The CDR3, from cysteine to phenylalanine, totals 17 residues. CDR3 DNA only is kept here, 51 bases in frame from base 1. The germline V gene encodes CDR1 MNHEY and CDR2 SVGAGI. V ends up 0 bases short and J 8 bases short, with an unmatched junction base count of 6.

The clonotype comes from a woman in her thirties or forties with Graves' ophthalmopathy. Donor details come from another sample of the same person, matched by shared clones. The sample was peripheral blood. This receptor chain uses TRBV6-5 and TRBJ2-2; TRBD2 matches 13 bases in the middle. CDR3 region: CASSYSWTSGRLGELFF. The sequence in DNA is TGTGCCAGCAGTTACTCATGGACTAGCGGGAGATTAGGGGAGCTGTTTTTT.